A single sample is the source of the 18 T cell receptor beta chains below, sequenced in a study of response to subunit inactivated influenza vaccine. Via MiXCR, TCRdb re-called the RT-PCR reads, giving one row per CDR3 protein. The profile shows hundreds of thousands of distinct CDR3 sequences, roughly 20% of them singletons. Sequences were derived from PBMCs from blood, sampled around 5 days after vaccination. The receptors were sampled from a man aged 45-65 years who received an inactivated influenza vaccine.

This clonotype was seen at least ten times. This sequence joins TRBV29-1 and TRBJ1-1; D is undetermined. CDR1 is SQVTM and CDR2 is ANQGSEA in the germline V gene. The CDR3 extends over 14 amino acids. V lost 5 bases to trimming and J lost 3 bases, with 16 bases between them. This chain's CDR3 is CSVCWEGGDTEAFF. CDR3 coding DNA: TGCAGCGTTTGTTGGGAGGGCGGTGACACTGAAGCTTTCTTT.

The chain has TRBV6-6 and TRBJ1-1; D unresolved. Germline assignment: CDR1 MNHNY and CDR2 SVGAGI (reference sequence). The V and J ends lost 0 bases and 6 bases respectively, with 8 bases between them. The CDR3 is made up of 13 amino acids. The CDR3 DNA reads TGTGCCAGCAGTTACTCGAACGGGGCTGAAGCTTTCTTT. This gives the protein CASSYSNGAEAFF.

The V gene is TRBV7-2, the J gene TRBJ2-7; D not certain. CDR3 length: 13 residues. Per germline, CDR1 SGHTA and CDR2 FQGNSA. V lost 2 bases and J lost 3, with 8 bases in between. CDR3 coding DNA: TGTGCCAGCAGCTTATATAGGGACTACGAGCAGTACTTC. The encoded protein is CASSLYRDYEQYF.

The rearrangement uses TRBV7-2 and TRBJ2-1; D is unresolved. The CDR3 is made up of 15 amino acids. Looked up from germline, CDR1 is SGHTA and CDR2 is FQGNSA. Between the trimmed V and J ends, which lost 5 bases and 5 bases, there was a span of 16 bases. In DNA, the CDR3 is TGTGCCAGCAGCCAATCGCGAAACTGGAACAATGAGCAGTTCTTC. This gives the protein CASSQSRNWNNEQFF.

J is TRBJ2-4 and V is TRBV20-1, with D tentatively TRBD2 (7 bases). V was clipped by 7 bases and J by 2 bases, with 18 bases between them. Germline lookup yields CDR1 DFQATT and CDR2 SNEGSKA (reference sequence). This CDR3 spans 15 amino acids. Here the CDR3 DNA reads TGCAGTGGGCAGAGGGGGGGGGTTTCCAAAAACATTCAGTACTTC. Encoded protein: CSGQRGGVSKNIQYF.

The chain combines TRBV18 with TRBJ1-6, with D tentatively TRBD1 (5 bases). Germline CDR1 reads KGHSH; CDR2 reads LQKENI. CDR3 length: 16 amino acids. V dropped 2 bases and J dropped 5 bases, with 13 bases sitting between them. The CDR3 is CASSPRAGPNNSPLHF. In nucleotides, the CDR3 is TGTGCCAGCTCACCAAGGGCGGGGCCGAATAATTCACCCCTCCACTTT.

J is TRBJ1-1 and V is TRBV5-1, with a possible D match to TRBD1 (6 bases). The V end lost 4 bases, the J end lost 5 bases, and 15 bases lay between the germline ends. The CDR3 length is 14 residues. Germline CDR1 SGHRS, CDR2 YFSETQ. The CDR3 bases are TGCGCCAGCAGCCCTGGGGGGCGAGAGACTGAAGCTTTCTTT. It codes for CASSPGGRETEAFF.

V gene TRBV4-3 combines with J gene TRBJ2-7; D gene unclear. V was cut by 0 bases and J by 0 bases, with 9 bases left in between. This CDR3 region has 15 residues. Per the germline V gene, CDR1 is LGHNA and CDR2 is YSLEER. CDR3 protein: CASSQDWQSSYEQYF. CDR3 DNA sequence: TGCGCCAGCAGCCAAGATTGGCAGAGCTCCTACGAGCAGTACTTC.

A few counts support this clonotype. The chain is built from TRBV20-1 and TRBJ2-7; D not certain. The CDR3 consists of 12 residues. Trimming removed 6 bases at V and 1 base at J, with 10 bases between. Germline assignment: CDR1 DFQATT and CDR2 SNEGSKA (reference sequence). CDR3 sequence reads: CSAADGSYEQYF. CDR3 nucleotides: TGCAGTGCCGCGGACGGGTCCTACGAGCAGTACTTC.

This clonotype was counted only a few times. CDR3 protein: CASSQVKLRGPETQYF. The CDR3 region has the DNA TGCGCCAGCAGCCAAGTTAAGTTGAGAGGTCCGGAGACCCAGTACTTC. V is TRBV4-3 and J is TRBJ2-5; D is uncertain. This CDR3 region has 16 residues. The germline CDR1 and CDR2 sequences are LGHNA and YSLEER. V was cut by 1 base and J by 5 bases, with 17 bases left in between.

The gene calls are TRBV20-1 and TRBJ1-2; the D is unclear. CDR3 length: 14 residues. V gave up 1 base and J gave up 7 bases, with 16 bases separating them. Germline V lookup: CDR1 DFQATT, CDR2 SNEGSKA (reference sequence). CDR3 DNA sequence: TGCAGTGCTAGAGTGGCCGATGGAGGATCTGGCTACACCTTC. Translated: CSARVADGGSGYTF.

The chain has TRBV5-5 and TRBJ2-7; TRBD2 aligns across 10 bases. The trim removed 4 bases at V and 2 bases at J, leaving 6 bases unmatched. The CDR3 runs 15 residues. The germline V gene has CDR1 SGHKS and CDR2 YYEKEE (reference sequence). The CDR3 loop reads CASSQDSGRPYEQYF. In nucleotides, the CDR3 is TGTGCCAGCAGCCAGGATAGCGGGAGGCCCTACGAGCAGTACTTC.

This clonotype was detected only a few times. The rearrangement uses TRBV28 and TRBJ2-3, with 11 bases aligning to TRBD1. CDR1 is MDHEN and CDR2 is SYDVKM in the germline V gene. The CDR3 length is 16 residues. V was clipped by 6 bases and J by 7 bases; unmatched bases: 12. CDR3 loop: CASSPSGQGERNTQYF. CDR3 sequence (DNA): TGTGCCAGCAGCCCGTCGGGACAGGGGGAGAGGAATACGCAGTATTTT.

This clonotype was counted a few times. The chain uses TRBV5-1 and TRBJ2-7; 7 bases match TRBD1. The CDR3 contains 14 residues. Germline CDR1 is SGHRS and CDR2 is YFSETQ. V shed 4 bases and J 5 bases; nucleotides not matched to a gene: 9. CDR3 sequence (DNA): TGCGCCAGCAGCGTAGGACAGGCTGCCCACGAGCAGTACTTC. As protein: CASSVGQAAHEQYF.

The chain has TRBV30 and TRBJ2-1; the D gene is possibly TRBD2 (6 bases). Trimming shortened V by 3 bases and J by 3 bases, and 15 bases separated the two germline ends. Germline V gene lookup returns CDR1 GTSNPN and CDR2 SVGIG (reference sequence). This CDR3 has 15 residues. In DNA, the CDR3 is TGTGCCTGGAGATCAGCGGGCGCCCGCTACAATGAGCAGTTCTTC. This sequence encodes CAWRSAGARYNEQFF.

There are many counts of this clonotype. The chain joins TRBV15 to TRBJ1-1, with D perhaps matching TRBD1 (6 bases). Germline CDR1 reads LNHNV; CDR2 reads YYDKDF (reference sequence). V gave up 3 bases and J gave up 2 bases, with 10 bases separating them. This CDR3 region has 14 residues. Here the CDR3 DNA reads TGTGCCACCAGCAGCACGACAGGTAACACTGAAGCTTTCTTT. Protein: CATSSTTGNTEAFF.

This clonotype was seen only a few times. This chain uses TRBV12-3 or TRBV12-4 with TRBJ2-7, with 8 positions matching TRBD2. Losses at the gene ends were 6 bases for V and 3 bases for J; bases not matched to a gene: 10. This CDR3 spans 15 amino acids. CDR3 in DNA: TGTGCCAGCAGCGCTTCAAGCGGGAGTGGCTACGAGCAGTACTTC. As protein: CASSASSGSGYEQYF.

This clonotype was detected a few times. The V gene is TRBV29-1, the J gene TRBJ2-3; no definite D call. Trimming removed 3 bases from V and 2 bases from J, with 12 bases in between. Germline assignment: CDR1 SQVTM and CDR2 ANQGSEA. CDR3 size: 14 residues. CDR3 nucleotides: TGCAGCGTTGACTTAACCCCTAACACAGATACGCAGTATTTT. This encodes CSVDLTPNTDTQYF.